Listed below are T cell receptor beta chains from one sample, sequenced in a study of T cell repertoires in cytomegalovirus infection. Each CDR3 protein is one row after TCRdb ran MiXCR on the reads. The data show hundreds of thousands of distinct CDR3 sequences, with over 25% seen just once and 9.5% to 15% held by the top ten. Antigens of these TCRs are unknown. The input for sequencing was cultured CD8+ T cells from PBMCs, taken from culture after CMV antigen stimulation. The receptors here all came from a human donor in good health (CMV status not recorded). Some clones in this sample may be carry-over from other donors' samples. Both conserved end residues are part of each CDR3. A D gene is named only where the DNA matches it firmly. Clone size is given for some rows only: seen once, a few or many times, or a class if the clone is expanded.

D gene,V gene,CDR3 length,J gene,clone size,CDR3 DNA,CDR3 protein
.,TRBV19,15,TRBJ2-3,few,TGTGCCAGTAGTATTCGTAGCGTAGGCACAGATACGCAGTATTTT,CASSIRSVGTDTQYF
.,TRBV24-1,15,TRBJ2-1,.,TGTGCCACCAGTGATTACCGACAGGTGGAGGATGAGCAGTTCTTC,CATSDYRQVEDEQFF
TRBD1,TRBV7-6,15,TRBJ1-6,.,TGTGCCAGCAGCCCGGGGGGGCAGGGGGTATCACCCCTCCACTTT,CASSPGGQGVSPLHF
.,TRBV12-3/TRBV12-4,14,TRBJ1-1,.,TGTGCCAGCAGTTTTAATCCCCGCTCAGGTGAAGCTTTCTTT,CASSFNPRSGEAFF
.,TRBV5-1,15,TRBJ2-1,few,TGCGCCAGCAGCTTGGCCGGGGCAGGGGGGAATGAGCAGTTCTTC,CASSLAGAGGNEQFF
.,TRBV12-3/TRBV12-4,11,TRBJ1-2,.,TGTGCCAGCTGGGGGGCGCAAGGCTACACCTTC,CASWGAQGYTF
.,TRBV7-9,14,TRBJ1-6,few,TGTGCCAGCAGCACGGGTAGTGATAATTCACCCCTCCACTTT,CASSTGSDNSPLHF
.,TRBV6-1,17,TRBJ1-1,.,TGTGCCAGCAGTGAAAGGTGGGTCCAGGGGATTCAGACTGAAGCTTTCTTT,CASSERWVQGIQTEAFF
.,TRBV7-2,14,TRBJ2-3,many,TGTGCCAGCAGGGGGGGACACAGCACAGATACGCAGTATTTT,CASRGGHSTDTQYF
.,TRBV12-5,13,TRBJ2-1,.,TGTGCTAGTGGTTGGGGGACTCCCACTGAGCAGTTCTTC,CASGWGTPTEQFF
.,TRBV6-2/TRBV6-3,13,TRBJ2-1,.,TGTGCCAGCACTTTGACTAGGATGCTTGAGCAGTTCTTC,CASTLTRMLEQFF
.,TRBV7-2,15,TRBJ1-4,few,TGTGCCAGCAGCGCAAACAGTGGAACTAATGAAAAACTGTTTTTT,CASSANSGTNEKLFF
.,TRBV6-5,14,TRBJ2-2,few,TGTGCCAGCAAGGAAGGGGCGTACACCGGGGAGCTGTTTTTT,CASKEGAYTGELFF
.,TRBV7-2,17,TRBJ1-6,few,TGTGCCAGCAGCTTAGAAGGTGAAGGTATTTCGAATTCACCCCTCCACTTT,CASSLEGEGISNSPLHF
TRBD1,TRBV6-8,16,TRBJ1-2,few,TGTGCCAGCAGCCCCGGGACAGGGGTTATTAACTATGGCTACACCTTC,CASSPGTGVINYGYTF
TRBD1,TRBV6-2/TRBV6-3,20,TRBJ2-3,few,TGTGCCAGCAGTTATTCCTCTCCAGGGACAGGCTATCGGGGCGGGAATACGCAGTATTTT,CASSYSSPGTGYRGGNTQYF